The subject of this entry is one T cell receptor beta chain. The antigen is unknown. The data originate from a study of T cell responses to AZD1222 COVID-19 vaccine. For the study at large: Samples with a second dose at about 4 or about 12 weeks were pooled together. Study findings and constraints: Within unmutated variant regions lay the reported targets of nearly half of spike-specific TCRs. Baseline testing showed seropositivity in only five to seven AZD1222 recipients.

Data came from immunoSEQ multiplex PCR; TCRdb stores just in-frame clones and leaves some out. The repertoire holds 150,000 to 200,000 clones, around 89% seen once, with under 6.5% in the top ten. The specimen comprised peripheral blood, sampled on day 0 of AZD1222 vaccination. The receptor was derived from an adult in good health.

CDR3 amino acids: CAWRPLRSNYGYTF. The DNA of the CDR3 is TGTGCCTGGAGGCCTCTTCGGTCTAACTATGGCTACACCTTC. The J gene is TRBJ1-2, the V gene TRBV30; no firm D call. V was shortened by 3 bases and J by 0 bases, with 11 bases between the two germline ends. The CDR3 is made up of 14 amino acids. Per germline, CDR1 GTSNPN and CDR2 SVGIG (reference sequence).